The sequence of this TCR beta chain was determined in a study of blood T cells in healthy people across ages. Study in general: Template switching retrieved approximately one barcoded beta molecule for each two T cells.

This clonotype was observed a few times. The germline gives CDR1 SNHLY, CDR2 FYNNEI. The V segment lost 8 bases and the J segment 1 base; nucleotides outside the gene matches: 13. This CDR3 has 18 amino acids. Through a sample-barcoded 5' primer and a J-beta primer mix, a second PCR was run for roughly 6 to 12 cycles. A single record per CDR3 protein comes from TCRdb applying MiXCR to the 5' RACE reads. Of some 800,000 distinct CDR3 sequences listed, around a quarter are singletons. These data were likewise used in another study, on T cells of mothers and their children.

Sequencing used blood. J is TRBJ2-4 and V is TRBV2, with TRBD2 identical over 11 bases. This receptor was obtained from a boy aged 5-17 years in good health. Here the CDR3 DNA reads TGTGCCAGCGGCTTAAATAGCGGGGGGGCCGAGGCCAAAAACATTCAGTACTTC. Translated: CASGLNSGGAEAKNIQYF.